These 15 T cell receptor beta chains came from one sample sequenced in a study of T cell changes during pregnancy in multiple sclerosis (dated by TCRdb to the late 2010s). Receptor libraries were prepared by the immunoSEQ multiplex PCR assay. The source is immuneACCESS, and TCRdb retained only in-frame sequences with V and J called. Part of the clones is not carried over; for the studies checked, unresolved V genes explain less than half of this, and the remainder is unexplained. The sample table shows around 56,000 clones, and about nine tenths are seen once. The top ten hold around 2.1% of the sample. The material sequenced was peripheral blood, taken in the first trimester of pregnancy. These receptor sequences come from a female donor in good health, enrolled as a control in a pregnancy study.

The genes are TRBV19 and TRBJ1-5, with 10 bases aligning to TRBD1. This CDR3 is built from 16 residues. J gave up 1 base and V 10 bases, and 10 bases lay outside the gene matches. CDR1 and CDR2 (germline): LNHDA, SQIVND (reference sequence). CDR3 residues: CATWDRGQGSNQPQHF. The CDR3 nucleotides are TGTGCCACGTGGGACAGGGGCCAAGGGAGCAATCAGCCCCAGCATTTT.

The chain is built from TRBV27 and TRBJ1-2, with 7 nucleotides matching TRBD1. V lost 3 bases to trimming and J lost 3 bases; unmatched junction nucleotides: 1. The CDR3 loop spans 13 amino acids. In germline, CDR1 is MNHEY, CDR2 SMNVEV (reference sequence). CDR3 nucleotide sequence: TGTGCCAGCAGTTTTGGACAGGACTATGGCTACACCTTC. Encoded protein: CASSFGQDYGYTF.

V and J are TRBV7-6 and TRBJ1-2; D is possibly TRBD1 (5 bases). The CDR3 length is 15 residues. V lost 0 bases to trimming and J lost 7 bases, with 15 bases between them. Germline assignment: CDR1 SGHVS and CDR2 FNYEAQ. CDR3 in amino acids: CASSLATSGAGGYTF. Written as DNA, the CDR3 is TGTGCCAGCAGCTTAGCGACAAGTGGGGCAGGTGGCTACACCTTC.

The J gene is TRBJ2-7, the V gene TRBV9, with 10 bases lining up with TRBD2. CDR3 length: 16 residues. J lost 3 bases, V lost 3 bases, and 9 bases had no gene match. Germline V gene data show CDR1 as SGDLS and CDR2 as YYNGEE. CDR3 coding DNA: TGTGCCAGCAGCGGAAGCGGGGGGGCTTCTGGCTACGAGCAGTACTTC. It specifies CASSGSGGASGYEQYF.

CDR3 region: CASSPGQGLPLHF. Written as DNA, the CDR3 is TGTGCCAGCAGCCCGGGACAGGGGTTACCCCTCCACTTT. The chain links TRBV6-1 to TRBJ1-6; the match to TRBD1 covers 10 bases. The CDR3 is 13 residues long. Trimming took 6 bases from V and 12 from J; bases not matched to a gene: 5. Per the germline V gene, CDR1 is MNHNS and CDR2 is SASEGT.

The chain couples TRBV19 to TRBJ1-6; the D is unclear. Per germline, CDR1 LNHDA and CDR2 SQIVND (reference sequence). The CDR3 length is 11 residues. Trimming took 5 bases from V and 14 from J, leaving 10 bases between them. The DNA of the CDR3 is TGTGCCAGTAGTCTCGGTAACGCCCTCCACTTT. Amino acids: CASSLGNALHF.

V usage is TRBV25-1 and J usage is TRBJ1-1, with a tentative D call TRBD1 (6 bases). This CDR3 comprises 14 residues. Germline V CDR1 and CDR2: MGHDK, SYGVNS. V dropped 3 bases and J dropped 1 base, with 9 bases sitting between them. The CDR3 sequence is CASSDWGPNTEAFF. The CDR3 nucleotides are TGTGCCAGCAGTGATTGGGGGCCGAACACTGAAGCTTTCTTT.

The genes are TRBV10-1 and TRBJ2-2, with TRBD1 identical over 7 bases. Per germline, CDR1 WNHNN and CDR2 SYGVQD (reference sequence). V dropped 2 bases and J dropped 3; count of bases not matched to a gene: 6. The CDR3 is 16 amino acids. The DNA for the CDR3 is TGCGCCAGCAGTGAGGTTGAGGGGGCTTACACCGGGGAGCTGTTTTTT. It is translated as CASSEVEGAYTGELFF.

The rearrangement joins TRBV5-1 to TRBJ2-6; maybe TRBD1 (5 bases). V dropped 0 bases and J dropped 0 bases, with 13 bases sitting between them. The CDR3 has 18 amino acids. Germline CDR1 and CDR2: SGHRS and YFSETQ. CDR3: CASSLVGTGFSGANVLTF. The CDR3 coding sequence is TGCGCCAGCAGCTTGGTAGGTACAGGATTCTCTGGGGCCAACGTCCTGACTTTC.

The chain carries TRBV12-5 and TRBJ2-7, with unresolved D. V dropped 2 bases and J dropped 6 bases, with 8 bases sitting between them. The CDR3 sequence is 12 residues long. CDR1 LGHNT and CDR2 FRNRAP come from the germline V gene. This CDR3 reads CASGLSSAEQYF. In nucleotides, the CDR3 is TGTGCTAGTGGTTTGAGTAGTGCCGAGCAGTACTTC.

The CDR3 DNA reads TGTGCCAGCAGCGCAATAGACAGGGTTCGGGAGACCCAGTACTTC. Amino acids: CASSAIDRVRETQYF. The chain uses TRBV7-9 and TRBJ2-5, with 7 bases lining up with TRBD1. Germline CDR1 is SEHNR and CDR2 is FQNEAQ (reference sequence). V trimming: 5 bases; J trimming: 5 bases; junction bases outside the gene matches: 11. The CDR3 is 15 amino acids.

The V and J genes are TRBV19 and TRBJ1-5; a possible D gene is TRBD1 (6 bases). CDR3 length: 15 amino acids. Trimming removed 6 bases from V and 2 bases from J, with 14 bases in between. CDR1 is LNHDA and CDR2 is SQIVND in the germline V gene (reference sequence). The chain's CDR3 is CASRSQGRGNQPQHF. The CDR3, as DNA: TGTGCCAGTAGATCACAGGGACGAGGCAATCAGCCCCAGCATTTT.

The rearrangement uses TRBV6-1 and TRBJ2-1; TRBD2 matches at 8 bases. This CDR3 contains 14 residues. CDR1 is MNHNS and CDR2 is SASEGT in the germline V gene. Trimming took 10 bases from V and 9 from J; bases not matched to a gene: 14. CDR3: CATDKRELLGEQFF. The CDR3 DNA reads as TGTGCCACTGATAAGCGGGAGTTGTTGGGTGAGCAGTTCTTC.

A few counts support this clone. This chain uses TRBV6-1 with TRBJ2-1; tentative D call: TRBD2 (5 bases). Trimming pared 10 bases from V and 12 bases from J, leaving 19 bases between. Germline V gene sequence: CDR1 MNHNS, CDR2 SASEGT. There are 12 residues in the CDR3. This CDR3 reads CATAVTRVGQFF. The CDR3 bases are TGTGCCACAGCAGTGACGAGGGTTGGGCAGTTCTTC.

This chain connects TRBV5-1 to TRBJ2-3, with 8 bases fitting TRBD2. V lost 0 bases, J lost 8 bases, and 11 bases stayed unmatched. The CDR3 is 16 amino acids. Germline CDR1 is SGHRS and CDR2 is YFSETQ. The CDR3 is CASSLAASGLQATQYF. In DNA form, the CDR3 reads TGCGCCAGCAGCTTGGCTGCTAGCGGGCTCCAAGCTACGCAGTATTTT.